This T cell receptor (beta chain) was identified in a study of shared clonotypes between healthy human individuals. TCRdb's table, derived via immunoSEQ multiplex PCR, lists solely in-frame clones and lacks some. The data hold fewer than 550,000 clones, with around 79% observed a single time. The CDR3 is made up of 16 amino acids. V lost 4 bases, J lost 6 bases, and 9 bases stayed unmatched. Germline V gene lookup returns CDR1 SEHNR and CDR2 FQNEAQ (reference sequence). There were no recent acute infections or vaccinations among the donors, who were healthy HIV-negative adults. Roughly 92 million PBMCs were counted before genomic DNA extraction.

The chain recombines TRBV7-9 with TRBJ1-6; 7 nucleotides line up with TRBD1. The sample comprised PBMCs. The receptor was derived from a woman between 40 and 50 years old in good health. Some clones in this sample may be carry-over from other donors' samples. In nucleotides, the CDR3 is TGTGCCAGCAGCTCCCAGGATGGACAGGTTAATTCACCCCTCCACTTT. The encoded protein is CASSSQDGQVNSPLHF.